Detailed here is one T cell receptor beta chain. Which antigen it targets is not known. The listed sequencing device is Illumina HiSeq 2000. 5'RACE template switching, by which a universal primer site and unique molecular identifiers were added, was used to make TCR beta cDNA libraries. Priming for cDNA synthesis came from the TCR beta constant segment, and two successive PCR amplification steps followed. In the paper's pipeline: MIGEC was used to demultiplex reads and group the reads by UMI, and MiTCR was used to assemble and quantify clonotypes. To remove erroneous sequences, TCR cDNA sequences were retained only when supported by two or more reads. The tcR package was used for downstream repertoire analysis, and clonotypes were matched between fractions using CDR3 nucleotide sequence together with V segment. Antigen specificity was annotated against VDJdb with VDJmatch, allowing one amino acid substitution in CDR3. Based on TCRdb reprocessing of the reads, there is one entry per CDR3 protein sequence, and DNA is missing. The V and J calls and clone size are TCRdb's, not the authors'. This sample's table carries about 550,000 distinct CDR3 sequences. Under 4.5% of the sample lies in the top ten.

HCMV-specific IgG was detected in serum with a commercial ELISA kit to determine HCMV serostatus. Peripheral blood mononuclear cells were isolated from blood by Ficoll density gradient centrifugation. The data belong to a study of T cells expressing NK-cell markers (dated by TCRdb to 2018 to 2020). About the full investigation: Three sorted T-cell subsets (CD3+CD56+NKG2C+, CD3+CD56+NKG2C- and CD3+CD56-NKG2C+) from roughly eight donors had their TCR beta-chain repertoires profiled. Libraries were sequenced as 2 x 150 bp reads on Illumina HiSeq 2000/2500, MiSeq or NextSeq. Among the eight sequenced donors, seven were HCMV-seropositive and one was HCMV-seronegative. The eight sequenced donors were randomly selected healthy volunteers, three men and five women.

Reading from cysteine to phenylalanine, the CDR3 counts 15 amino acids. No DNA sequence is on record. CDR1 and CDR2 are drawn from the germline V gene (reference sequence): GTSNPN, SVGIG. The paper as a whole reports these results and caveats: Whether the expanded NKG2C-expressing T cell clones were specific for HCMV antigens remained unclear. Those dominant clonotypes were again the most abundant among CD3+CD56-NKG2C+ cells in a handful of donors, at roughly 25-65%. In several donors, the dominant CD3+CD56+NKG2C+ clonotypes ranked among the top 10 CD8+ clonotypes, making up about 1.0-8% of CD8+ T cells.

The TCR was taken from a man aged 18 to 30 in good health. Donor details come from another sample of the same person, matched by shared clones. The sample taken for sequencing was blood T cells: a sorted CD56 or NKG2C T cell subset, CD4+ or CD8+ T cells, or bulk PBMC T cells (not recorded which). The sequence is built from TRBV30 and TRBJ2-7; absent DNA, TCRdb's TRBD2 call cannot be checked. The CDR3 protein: CAWSGIAGSSYEQYF.